The clone carrying this T cell receptor beta chain was counted a few times. Its cognate antigen is unknown. CDR3 size: 13 residues. The germline CDR1 and CDR2 sequences are SGHAT and FQNNGV. The ends were cut back, 2 bases at V and 5 bases at J, with 9 bases in the middle. The library was built from 400 ng RNA with molecular barcoded adaptors for alpha/delta and beta/gamma chains. TCRdb itself ran the reads through MiXCR, one entry per CDR3 protein. The sample contains 19,000 or so distinct CDR3 sequences, roughly a fifth of which appear only once. The sample originates from a study of read filtering for tumor transcriptome and immune sequencing. Overall study findings and caveats: Correlation between methods rose after single-read clonotypes were removed. Approximately 80% of IR-seq clonotypes had one read, totaling around 3.3% of reads; RNA-seq: around 77% and 45%.

This clonotype was sampled from a donor at least 40 years old with multiple myeloma. This chain connects TRBV11-2 to TRBJ2-5; D uncertain. The sequencing input was a population of CD138-negative cells sorted from bone marrow. CDR3 bases: TGTGCCAGCAGCTTATTGCAAGGGGAGACCCAGTACTTC. As protein: CASSLLQGETQYF.